The T cell receptor (beta chain) under discussion was sequenced for a study of cytomegalovirus exposure and HLA in healthy donors. Study-wide background: HLA-typed donors contributed some 85 million unique TCRs, which were held in an early data release. Study-wide findings and caveats: Upon later analysis, HLA-associated TCR beta chains proved more clonally expanded than other, equally common chains. V- and J-gene trimming of TCR beta was linked (in a later analysis) to a missense DCLRE1C variant. Serostatus for CMV was the only available immune exposure information.

The CDR3 runs to 14 residues. Germline-derived CDR1 and CDR2 are MNHNY and SVGAGI (reference sequence). The V gene lost 0 bases and the J gene lost 2 bases, with 8 bases spanning the gap. Of note for this clone: Its antigen is not known.

The PCR employed 60 Vbeta primers together with 13 Jbeta primers. Measured with immunoSEQ multiplex PCR; TCRdb has only the in-frame clones, and not every one. The sample consists of some 140,000 clones, around 77% of them appearing once. This clonotype originated in a man younger than 35 in good health and CMV-seronegative. Input material: PBMCs. V usage is TRBV6-6 and J usage is TRBJ2-7; unclear D gene. Here the CDR3 DNA reads TGTGCCAGCAGTTACTCAGTGACAACCTACGAGCAGTACTTC. This sequence encodes CASSYSVTTYEQYF.